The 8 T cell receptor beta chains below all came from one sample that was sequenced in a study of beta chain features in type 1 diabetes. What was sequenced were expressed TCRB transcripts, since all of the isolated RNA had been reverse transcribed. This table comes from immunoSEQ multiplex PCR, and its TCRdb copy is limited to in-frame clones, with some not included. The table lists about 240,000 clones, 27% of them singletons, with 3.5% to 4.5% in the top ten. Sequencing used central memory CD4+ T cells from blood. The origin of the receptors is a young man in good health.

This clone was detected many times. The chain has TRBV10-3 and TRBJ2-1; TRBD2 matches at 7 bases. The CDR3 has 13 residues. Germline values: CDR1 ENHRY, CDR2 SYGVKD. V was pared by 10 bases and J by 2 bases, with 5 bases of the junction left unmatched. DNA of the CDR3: TGTGCCACCCGACTAGCTCCCTACAATGAGCAGTTCTTC. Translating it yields CATRLAPYNEQFF.

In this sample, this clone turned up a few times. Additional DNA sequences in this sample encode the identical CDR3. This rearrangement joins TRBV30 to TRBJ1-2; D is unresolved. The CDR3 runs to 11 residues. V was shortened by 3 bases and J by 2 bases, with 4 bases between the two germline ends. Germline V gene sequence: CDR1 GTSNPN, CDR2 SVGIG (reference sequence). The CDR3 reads CAWRENYGYTF. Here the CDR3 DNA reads TGTGCCTGGAGAGAAAACTATGGCTACACCTTC.

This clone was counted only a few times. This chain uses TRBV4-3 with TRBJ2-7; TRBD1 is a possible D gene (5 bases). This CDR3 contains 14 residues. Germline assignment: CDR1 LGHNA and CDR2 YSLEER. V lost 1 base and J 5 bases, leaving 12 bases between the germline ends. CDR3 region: CASSQGSGRDEQYF. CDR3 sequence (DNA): TGCGCCAGCAGCCAAGGGTCAGGGCGTGACGAGCAGTACTTC.

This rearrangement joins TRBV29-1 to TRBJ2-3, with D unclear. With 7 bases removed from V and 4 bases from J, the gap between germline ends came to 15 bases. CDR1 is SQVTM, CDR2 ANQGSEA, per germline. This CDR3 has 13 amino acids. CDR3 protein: CSAGGWESDTQYF. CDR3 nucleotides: TGCAGCGCCGGTGGTTGGGAATCAGATACGCAGTATTTT.

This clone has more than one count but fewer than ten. CDR3 nucleotides: TGTGCCAGCAGCCAGGGACTAGCGGGTACAGATACGCAGTATTTT. It translates to CASSQGLAGTDTQYF. J is TRBJ2-3 and V is TRBV7-2; the match to TRBD2 covers 12 bases. The CDR3 runs 15 residues. The V gene's germline CDR1 is SGHTA and CDR2 FQGNSA. J gave up 3 bases and V 5 bases, and 3 bases lay outside the gene matches.

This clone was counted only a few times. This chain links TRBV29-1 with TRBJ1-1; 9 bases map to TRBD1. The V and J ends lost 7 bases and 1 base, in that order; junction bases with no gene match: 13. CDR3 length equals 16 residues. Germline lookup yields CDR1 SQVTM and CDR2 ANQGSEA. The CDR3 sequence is CSARRPGQGKNTEAFF. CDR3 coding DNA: TGCAGCGCGCGGAGACCGGGACAGGGTAAGAACACTGAAGCTTTCTTT.

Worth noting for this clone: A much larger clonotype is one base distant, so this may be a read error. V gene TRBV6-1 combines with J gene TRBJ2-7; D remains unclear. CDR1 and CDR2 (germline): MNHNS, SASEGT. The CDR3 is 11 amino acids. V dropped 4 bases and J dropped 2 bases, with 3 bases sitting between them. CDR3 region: CASSATYEQYF. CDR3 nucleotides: TGTGCCAGCAGTGCGACCTACGAGCAGTACTTC.

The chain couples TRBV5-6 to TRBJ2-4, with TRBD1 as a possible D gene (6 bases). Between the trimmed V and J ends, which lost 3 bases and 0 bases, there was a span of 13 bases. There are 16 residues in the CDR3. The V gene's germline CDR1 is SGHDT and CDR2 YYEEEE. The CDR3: CASSSTGRLAKNIQYF. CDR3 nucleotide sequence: TGTGCCAGCAGCTCCACAGGGAGATTAGCCAAAAACATTCAGTACTTC.